The rows below give T cell receptor beta chains drawn from one sample of a study of shared clonotypes between healthy human individuals. Profiling relied on immunoSEQ multiplex PCR, and the TCRdb table lists in-frame clones only, not all of them. The data show millions of clones, approximately 95% seen once. Specimen: naive CD4+ T cells from PBMCs. The receptors shown here come from a man aged 18 to 30 in good health. Some clones in this sample may be carry-over from other donors' samples. Each CDR3 is given with its conserved first and last residue. D genes are given only for firm matches. The size entry is marked missing in some rows and otherwise reads once, few, many or a size class.

J: TRBJ2-1; V: TRBV6-6; size: .; D: TRBD2; CDR3: CASSPPASGGQDEQFF; DNA: TGTGCCAGCAGTCCCCCGGCTAGCGGAGGCCAGGATGAGCAGTTCTTC
J: TRBJ2-5; V: TRBV28; size: .; D: TRBD1; CDR3: CASTKGQGAPETQYF; DNA: TGTGCCAGCACCAAGGGACAGGGGGCGCCGGAGACCCAGTACTTC
J: TRBJ2-7; V: TRBV7-2; size: .; D: TRBD2; CDR3: CASRPTSGPQYEQYF; DNA: TGTGCCAGCAGACCTACTAGCGGACCCCAGTACGAGCAGTACTTC
J: TRBJ2-5; V: TRBV5-1; size: .; D: .; CDR3: CASSLEPPPGRLKQETQYF; DNA: TGCGCCAGCAGCTTGGAGCCCCCCCCGGGCAGACTGAAGCAAGAGACCCAGTACTTC
J: TRBJ2-5; V: TRBV7-9; size: few; D: .; CDR3: CASGGETQYF; DNA: TGTGCCAGCGGAGGGGAGACCCAGTACTTC
J: TRBJ2-7; V: TRBV27; size: .; D: .; CDR3: CASSYTRLAGLSSYEQYF; DNA: TGTGCCAGCAGCTATACTCGTCTGGCGGGATTGAGCTCCTACGAGCAGTACTTC
J: TRBJ1-1; V: TRBV29-1; size: .; D: .; CDR3: CSGGTEAFF; DNA: TGCAGCGGGGGTACAGAAGCTTTCTTT
J: TRBJ1-2; V: TRBV14; size: .; D: TRBD1; CDR3: CASSQTTGIYGYTF; DNA: TGTGCCAGCAGCCAAACGACAGGGATCTATGGCTACACCTTC
J: TRBJ1-2; V: TRBV6-5; size: .; D: .; CDR3: CASSTRAGGYGYTF; DNA: TGTGCCAGCAGTACCCGAGCAGGCGGCTATGGCTACACCTTC
J: TRBJ1-1; V: TRBV7-8; size: .; D: .; CDR3: CASSLAQHLNTEAFF; DNA: TGTGCCAGCAGCTTAGCCCAACACCTGAACACTGAAGCTTTCTTT
J: TRBJ2-1; V: TRBV7-9; size: .; D: TRBD2; CDR3: CASSLAGRGAAAEQFF; DNA: TGTGCCAGCAGCTTAGCGGGGCGGGGGGCTGCGGCTGAGCAGTTCTTC
J: TRBJ2-2; V: TRBV2; size: .; D: .; CDR3: CASTYQGGELFF; DNA: TGTGCCAGCACCTACCAGGGCGGGGAGCTGTTTTTT
J: TRBJ1-5; V: TRBV7-9; size: .; D: TRBD1; CDR3: CASSLGQGDQPQHF; DNA: TGTGCCAGCAGCTTGGGACAGGGGGATCAGCCCCAGCATTTT
J: TRBJ2-6; V: TRBV7-3; size: once; D: TRBD1; CDR3: CASSPQATGAGVLTF; DNA: TGTGCCAGCAGCCCGCAAGCGACAGGGGCTGGCGTCCTGACTTTC
J: TRBJ1-1; V: TRBV2; size: once; D: TRBD1; CDR3: CASSKGTGNTEAFF; DNA: TGTGCCAGCAGCAAAGGGACAGGCAACACTGAAGCTTTCTTT
J: TRBJ1-1; V: TRBV25-1; size: .; D: TRBD1; CDR3: CASSSQGGGDTEAFF; DNA: TGTGCCAGCAGTTCTCAGGGGGGGGGCGACACTGAAGCTTTCTTT
J: TRBJ1-2; V: TRBV6-5; size: .; D: .; CDR3: CASSPTVDYGYTF; DNA: TGTGCCAGCAGCCCGACAGTCGACTATGGCTACACCTTC
J: TRBJ1-1; V: TRBV15; size: .; D: .; CDR3: CATSRDGHGTEAFF; DNA: TGTGCCACCAGCAGAGATGGGCATGGGACTGAAGCTTTCTTT
J: TRBJ1-1; V: TRBV19; size: .; D: .; CDR3: CASSRGGSRLGTEAFF; DNA: TGTGCCAGTAGCAGAGGAGGATCTCGCCTGGGCACTGAAGCTTTCTTT
J: TRBJ1-1; V: TRBV7-9; size: .; D: TRBD1; CDR3: CASSTTGGDTEAFF; DNA: TGTGCCAGCAGCACGACAGGGGGGGACACTGAAGCTTTCTTT
J: TRBJ1-2; V: TRBV28; size: .; D: TRBD1; CDR3: CASSGTGGGGYGYTF; DNA: TGTGCCAGCAGTGGGACAGGGGGCGGGGGGTATGGCTACACCTTC
J: TRBJ1-1; V: TRBV7-2; size: few; D: .; CDR3: CASSNSVNTEAFF; DNA: TGTGCCAGCAGTAACTCAGTTAACACTGAAGCTTTCTTT
J: TRBJ2-1; V: TRBV5-4; size: .; D: .; CDR3: CASSRTADYNEQFF; DNA: TGTGCCAGCAGCCGGACAGCGGACTACAATGAGCAGTTCTTC
J: TRBJ2-3; V: TRBV9; size: .; D: .; CDR3: CASSPNGGGDTQYF; DNA: TGTGCCAGCAGCCCTAACGGTGGGGGAGATACGCAGTATTTT
J: TRBJ2-7; V: TRBV5-1; size: .; D: .; CDR3: CASSLGQLFYEQYF; DNA: TGCGCCAGCAGCTTGGGACAGCTTTTCTACGAGCAGTACTTC
J: TRBJ2-2; V: TRBV6-1; size: .; D: TRBD2; CDR3: CASSPAGVWTGELFF; DNA: TGTGCCAGCTCTCCAGCGGGAGTTTGGACCGGGGAGCTGTTTTTT
J: TRBJ2-1; V: TRBV5-1; size: .; D: .; CDR3: CASSRDISYNEQFF; DNA: TGCGCCAGCAGCCGAGATATCTCCTACAATGAGCAGTTCTTC
J: TRBJ1-4; V: TRBV6-5; size: once; D: TRBD1; CDR3: CASRNRGALDEKLFF; DNA: TGTGCCAGCAGAAACAGGGGGGCGTTAGATGAAAAACTGTTTTTT
J: TRBJ2-1; V: TRBV2; size: .; D: .; CDR3: CASSKASSYNEQFF; DNA: TGTGCCAGCAGCAAAGCGAGCTCCTACAATGAGCAGTTCTTC
J: TRBJ2-6; V: TRBV27; size: once; D: .; CDR3: CASSRSGANVLTF; DNA: TGTGCCAGCAGCCGATCTGGGGCCAACGTCCTGACTTTC
J: TRBJ2-1; V: TRBV14; size: .; D: .; CDR3: CASSPRLPGREQFF; DNA: TGTGCCAGCAGCCCACGCCTCCCGGGTAGGGAGCAGTTCTTC
J: TRBJ1-1; V: TRBV5-4; size: once; D: TRBD1; CDR3: CASSLTGGMNTEAFF; DNA: TGTGCCAGCAGCTTAACAGGGGGCATGAACACTGAAGCTTTCTTT
J: TRBJ2-1; V: TRBV27; size: .; D: TRBD2; CDR3: CASSPRTSGRGALRHEQFF; DNA: TGTGCCAGCAGTCCACGGACTAGCGGGAGGGGAGCGTTGAGGCATGAGCAGTTCTTC
J: TRBJ2-2; V: TRBV5-1; size: .; D: .; CDR3: CASSLASRNTGELFF; DNA: TGCGCCAGCAGCTTGGCCTCACGGAACACCGGGGAGCTGTTTTTT
J: TRBJ2-4; V: TRBV7-9; size: .; D: .; CDR3: CASSPKELGGSQQQNIQYF; DNA: TGTGCCAGCAGCCCGAAAGAGCTAGGGGGTTCCCAGCAACAAAACATTCAGTACTTC
J: TRBJ2-6; V: TRBV5-1; size: .; D: TRBD2; CDR3: CASSSAGTSGGAGANVLTF; DNA: TGCGCCAGCAGCTCGGCCGGGACTAGCGGAGGCGCCGGGGCCAACGTCCTGACTTTC
J: TRBJ1-4; V: TRBV4-1; size: .; D: TRBD1; CDR3: CASSQDRGDRRTNEKLFF; DNA: TGCGCCAGCAGCCAAGATAGGGGGGACAGAAGGACTAATGAAAAACTGTTTTTT
J: TRBJ2-3; V: TRBV4-2; size: once; D: TRBD2; CDR3: CASSHTSGSTDTQYF; DNA: TGTGCCAGCAGCCATACTAGCGGGAGCACAGATACGCAGTATTTT
J: TRBJ2-5; V: TRBV11-2; size: .; D: TRBD2; CDR3: CASSVIAGQETQYF; DNA: TGTGCCAGCAGCGTGATAGCGGGACAAGAGACCCAGTACTTC
J: TRBJ2-2; V: TRBV19; size: once; D: .; CDR3: CASRDVGNTGELFF; DNA: TGTGCCAGTAGGGATGTCGGCAACACCGGGGAGCTGTTTTTT
J: TRBJ1-5; V: TRBV4-3; size: .; D: .; CDR3: CASSRVRGGNQPQHF; DNA: TGCGCCAGCAGCCGCGTCAGGGGAGGCAATCAGCCCCAGCATTTT
J: TRBJ1-4; V: TRBV28; size: .; D: TRBD1; CDR3: CASSSGGSNEKLFF; DNA: TGTGCCAGCAGTTCAGGGGGCTCCAATGAAAAACTGTTTTTT
J: TRBJ2-1; V: TRBV7-2; size: .; D: .; CDR3: CASSLAPPGSSYNEQFF; DNA: TGTGCCAGCAGCTTAGCCCCCCCGGGAAGCTCCTACAATGAGCAGTTCTTC
J: TRBJ1-1; V: TRBV7-2; size: once; D: .; CDR3: CASSPGMNTEAFF; DNA: TGTGCCAGCAGCCCAGGGATGAACACTGAAGCTTTCTTT
J: TRBJ1-5; V: TRBV19; size: .; D: .; CDR3: CASTTVGGSQPQHF; DNA: TGTGCCAGTACTACGGTGGGGGGAAGTCAGCCCCAGCATTTT
J: TRBJ2-7; V: TRBV2; size: .; D: .; CDR3: CASQGVQGSREQYF; DNA: TGTGCCAGCCAGGGCGTGCAGGGGAGTCGGGAGCAGTACTTC